A selection of T cell receptor beta chains follows, all from one sample in a study of metastatic and nonmetastatic thyroid tumors. TCRdb reprocessed the PCR reads using MiXCR. The sample gives about 33,000 clones, roughly 19% of which show up once; 9.5% to 15% is in the top ten. Material for sequencing was blood. The receptors come from a male donor with papillary thyroid cancer or a benign thyroid nodule (not recorded which). Some clones in this sample may be carry-over from other donors' samples. Both conserved end residues are part of each CDR3. The D gene is left open where the match is weak. Expanded clones get a size class; other rows say once, few or many, or leave the size out.

D gene,clone size,V gene,J gene,CDR3 protein,CDR3 DNA
.,.,TRBV11-1,TRBJ2-3,CASSLEARGIATDTQYF,TGTGCCAGCAGCTTAGAAGCGCGCGGGATAGCGACAGATACGCAGTATTTT
.,many,TRBV7-9,TRBJ1-2,CASSLGRIYGYTF,TGTGCCAGCAGCCTCGGACGGATCTATGGCTACACCTTC
.,.,TRBV5-1,TRBJ2-7,CASRIRGLGEQYF,TGCGCCAGCAGGATACGGGGGCTGGGGGAGCAGTACTTC
.,many,TRBV6-5,TRBJ1-4,CASSYGTSNEKLFF,TGTGCCAGCAGTTACGGGACAAGCAATGAAAAACTGTTTTTT
.,.,TRBV7-2,TRBJ1-5,CASTLRGQPQHF,TGTGCCAGCACCCTCCGGGGGCAGCCCCAGCATTTT
.,few,TRBV2,TRBJ2-5,CASSDSGATQETQYF,TGTGCCAGCAGTGACTCAGGGGCCACCCAAGAGACCCAGTACTTC
.,few,TRBV19,TRBJ2-7,CASSASISYEQYF,TGTGCCAGTAGTGCCAGTATATCCTACGAGCAGTACTTC
TRBD1,.,TRBV20-1,TRBJ2-3,CSARTGRYTDTQYF,TGCAGTGCTCGGACAGGGAGGTACACAGATACGCAGTATTTT
.,many,TRBV9,TRBJ2-6,CASSGGYGLSSGANVLTF,TGTGCCAGCAGCGGGGGGTACGGACTTAGCTCTGGGGCCAACGTCCTGACTTTC
.,many,TRBV5-1,TRBJ1-5,CASSLAPNQPQHF,TGCGCCAGCAGCTTGGCCCCCAATCAGCCCCAGCATTTT
.,.,TRBV30,TRBJ1-1,CASSVQWVAFF,TGTGCCTCGAGTGTACAGTGGGTAGCTTTCTTT
TRBD1,many,TRBV19,TRBJ1-5,CASSALGQGYGQPQHF,TGTGCCAGTAGTGCCCTCGGACAGGGCTACGGTCAGCCCCAGCATTTT
TRBD1,few,TRBV7-2,TRBJ2-1,CASSPTGGNEQFF,TGTGCCAGCAGCCCGACAGGGGGCAATGAGCAGTTCTTC
.,many,TRBV12-3/TRBV12-4,TRBJ2-7,CASSLPSSYEQYF,TGTGCCAGCAGTTTGCCCAGCTCCTACGAGCAGTACTTC
.,few,TRBV19,TRBJ2-7,CASSTPGYEQYF,TGTGCCAGTAGTACCCCAGGCTACGAGCAGTACTTC
.,.,TRBV6-2/TRBV6-3,TRBJ2-2,CASSFDLDWAFRELFF,TGTGCCAGCAGTTTCGACCTTGACTGGGCGTTCAGGGAGCTGTTTTTT
TRBD1,.,TRBV30,TRBJ1-4,CAWSGGQGWEKLFF,TGTGCCTGGAGTGGGGGACAGGGTTGGGAAAAACTGTTTTTT
.,many,TRBV27,TRBJ2-2,CASSLSGAGELFF,TGTGCCAGCAGTTTATCAGGGGCCGGGGAGCTGTTTTTT
TRBD1,.,TRBV5-1,TRBJ1-1,CASSSRGQAINTEAFF,TGCGCCAGCAGCTCGCGGGGACAGGCTATTAACACTGAAGCTTTCTTT
.,.,TRBV30,TRBJ1-5,CACTDRSNQPQHF,TGTGCCTGTACCGACCGTAGCAATCAGCCCCAGCATTTT
TRBD1,many,TRBV3-1,TRBJ1-2,CASSQDRGQGTYGYTF,TGTGCCAGCAGCCAAGATAGGGGACAGGGTACTTATGGCTACACCTTC
TRBD1,.,TRBV28,TRBJ2-7,CASSYRTGSYEQYF,TGTGCCAGCAGCTACAGGACAGGTTCCTACGAGCAGTACTTC
TRBD2,many,TRBV5-4,TRBJ2-1,CASSSSLAGSDEQFF,TGTGCCAGCAGCTCGTCCCTAGCGGGTTCGGATGAGCAGTTCTTC
.,medium-sized,TRBV6-5,TRBJ1-2,CASSYSRTGTASGYTF,TGTGCCAGCAGTTACTCGAGGACGGGGACGGCGTCTGGCTACACCTTC
.,.,TRBV5-1,TRBJ2-5,CASSFGGWETQYF,TGCGCCAGCAGCTTTGGGGGCTGGGAGACCCAGTACTTC
.,many,TRBV5-1,TRBJ2-2,CASSPKQIERGLLSTGELFF,TGCGCCAGCAGCCCCAAACAAATAGAACGGGGGCTACTCTCCACCGGGGAGCTGTTTTTT
TRBD1,few,TRBV15,TRBJ1-3,CATSRDRPGTGGGNTIYF,TGTGCCACCAGCAGAGATCGCCCCGGGACAGGGGGTGGAAACACCATATATTTT
.,many,TRBV12-3/TRBV12-4,TRBJ1-3,CASSRSGNTIYF,TGTGCCAGCAGCCGATCTGGAAACACCATATATTTT
TRBD1,many,TRBV4-1,TRBJ1-5,CASSQDGRTGQKRNQPQHF,TGCGCCAGCAGCCAAGATGGACGGACAGGGCAGAAGCGCAATCAGCCCCAGCATTTT
.,many,TRBV6-4,TRBJ2-3,CASSDRGMGADTQYF,TGTGCCAGCAGTGACAGGGGTATGGGGGCAGATACGCAGTATTTT
.,.,TRBV6-4,TRBJ2-2,CASSLTVAVGELFF,TGTGCCAGCAGCCTGACGGTGGCAGTCGGGGAGCTGTTTTTT
.,many,TRBV30,TRBJ1-4,CACLVGATNEKLFF,TGTGCCTGCCTAGTGGGGGCAACTAATGAAAAACTGTTTTTT
.,few,TRBV12-3/TRBV12-4,TRBJ2-2,CASSRRDNGELFF,TGTGCCAGCAGTAGGAGAGACAACGGGGAGCTGTTTTTT
.,many,TRBV30,TRBJ1-1,CAWSVGAMNTEAFF,TGTGCCTGGAGTGTGGGGGCAATGAACACTGAAGCTTTCTTT
.,medium-sized,TRBV6-1,TRBJ1-3,CASSLNSASGNTIYF,TGTGCCAGCAGTTTAAATTCGGCATCTGGAAACACCATATATTTT
.,.,TRBV7-9,TRBJ2-3,CASSLNHDTQYF,TGTGCCAGCAGCTTGAATCACGATACGCAGTATTTT
.,.,TRBV12-3/TRBV12-4,TRBJ2-3,CASSHSPWTDYTDTQYF,TGTGCCAGCAGCCACTCCCCCTGGACAGACTACACAGATACGCAGTATTTT
.,.,TRBV11-3,TRBJ1-5,CANSLQGPQSAQHF,TGTGCCAACAGCTTACAGGGTCCTCAATCAGCCCAGCATTTT
.,many,TRBV19,TRBJ2-3,CASSRAASYTDTQYF,TGTGCCAGTAGCAGGGCGGCCTCATACACAGATACGCAGTATTTT
TRBD1,.,TRBV11-3,TRBJ2-7,CASSLEGQGGVYEQYF,TGTGCCAGCAGCTTAGAGGGACAGGGTGGGGTTTACGAGCAGTACTTC
.,once,TRBV7-9,TRBJ2-7,CASSLARANEQYF,TGTGCCAGCAGCTTAGCCAGGGCCAACGAGCAGTACTTC
.,.,TRBV6-2/TRBV6-3,TRBJ1-3,CASSFSAWQEGNTIYF,TGTGCCAGCAGTTTCTCAGCATGGCAGGAAGGAAACACCATATATTTT
.,.,TRBV20-1,TRBJ1-1,CSASPMVRPEAFF,TGCAGTGCTAGCCCAATGGTGCGACCTGAAGCTTTCTTT
TRBD1,.,TRBV5-6,TRBJ1-2,CASSLVGQVYYGYTF,TGTGCCAGCAGCTTGGTGGGACAGGTGTACTATGGCTACACCTTC
.,.,TRBV20-1,TRBJ1-2,CSVDGYGNTF,TGCAGTGTAGATGGTTATGGCAACACCTTC
.,many,TRBV13,TRBJ2-7,CASSLGQPISYEQYF,TGTGCCAGCAGCTTAGGGCAGCCTATCTCCTACGAGCAGTACTTC
TRBD2,few,TRBV15,TRBJ2-3,CATSRDFMELAGVDTQYF,TGTGCCACCAGCAGAGATTTCATGGAGCTAGCGGGAGTAGATACGCAGTATTTT
.,few,TRBV19,TRBJ2-3,CASSIRRGQGTDTQYF,TGTGCCAGTAGTATCCGGCGAGGGCAGGGCACAGATACGCAGTATTTT
.,.,TRBV4-2,TRBJ2-3,CASSQSGRTQYF,TGTGCCAGCAGCCAGTCCGGGCGTACGCAGTATTTT
TRBD1,many,TRBV5-6,TRBJ1-2,CASSLTTGGRDGYTF,TGTGCCAGCAGCTTGACGACAGGGGGCAGGGATGGCTACACCTTC
.,medium-sized,TRBV6-2/TRBV6-3,TRBJ2-1,CASSWGNEQFF,TGTGCCAGCAGTTGGGGCAATGAGCAGTTCTTC
TRBD2,few,TRBV3-1,TRBJ2-1,CASRLAGNNEQFF,TGTGCCAGCAGACTAGCGGGAAATAATGAGCAGTTCTTC
.,many,TRBV4-1,TRBJ2-7,CASSHVAGADYEQYF,TGCGCCAGCAGTCATGTCGCGGGGGCCGACTACGAGCAGTACTTC
.,many,TRBV20-1,TRBJ1-2,CSAKEQGARGYTF,TGCAGTGCTAAAGAACAGGGCGCTAGGGGCTACACCTTC
.,few,TRBV19,TRBJ2-3,CASMGGATDTQYF,TGTGCCAGTATGGGGGGGGCCACAGATACGCAGTATTTT